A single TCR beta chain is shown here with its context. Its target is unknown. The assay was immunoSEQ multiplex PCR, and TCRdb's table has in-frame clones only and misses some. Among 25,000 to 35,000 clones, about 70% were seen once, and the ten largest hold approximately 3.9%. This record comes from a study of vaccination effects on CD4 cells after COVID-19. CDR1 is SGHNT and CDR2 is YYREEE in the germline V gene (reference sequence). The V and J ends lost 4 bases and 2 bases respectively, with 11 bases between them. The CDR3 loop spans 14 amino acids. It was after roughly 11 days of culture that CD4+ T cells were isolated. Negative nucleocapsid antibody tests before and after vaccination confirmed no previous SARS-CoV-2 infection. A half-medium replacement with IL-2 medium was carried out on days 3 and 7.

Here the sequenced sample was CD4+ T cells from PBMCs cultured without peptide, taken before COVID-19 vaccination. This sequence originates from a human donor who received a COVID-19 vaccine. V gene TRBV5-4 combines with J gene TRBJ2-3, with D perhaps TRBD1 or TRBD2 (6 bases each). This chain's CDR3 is CASSAGEVTDTQYF. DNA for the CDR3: TGTGCCAGCAGCGCAGGGGAGGTCACAGATACGCAGTATTTT.